The present T cell receptor (beta chain) was sequenced within a study of T cell repertoires in cytomegalovirus infection. Overall study context: Well-studied HLA-B-restricted epitopes and recently identified HLA-C-restricted epitopes of CMV were both used in the study. General study findings and limits: Dominating the ex vivo response were HLA-C-restricted CMV-specific TCR beta clonotypes.

V shed 5 bases, J shed 0 bases, and the junction held 9 bases outside the gene matches. Germline-derived CDR1 and CDR2 are SGHTA and FQGNSA. The CDR3 totals 17 residues. This clonotype was seen repeatedly, ten times or more. Its antigen is currently unknown. In TCRdb, the reads were re-called with MiXCR into one record per CDR3 protein. The profile shows about 100,000 distinct CDR3 sequences, 35% to 50% of them singletons. The starting material was CD8+ T cells from cultured PBMCs, obtained from culture after CMV antigen stimulation. The chain employs TRBV7-2 and TRBJ1-4; 7 positions agree with TRBD1. This clonotype was obtained from a human donor in good health (CMV status not recorded). Some clones in this sample may be carry-over from other donors' samples. CDR3 nucleotides: TGTGCCAGCAGCCTAGACAGGGTTTTAACAACTAATGAAAAACTGTTTTTT. Its protein product is CASSLDRVLTTNEKLFF.